The 26 T cell receptor beta chains presented below share a single source sample, sequenced in a study of tumor-infiltrating lymphocytes in primary liver carcinoma. From roughly 500 ng total RNA, TCR beta cDNA was generated with a primer in the constant region. What produced the TCR beta libraries was three nested multiplex PCR rounds using slightly modified ARM-PCR. Two initial PCR rounds of roughly 10 cycles each paired TRBV1-TRBV30 forward primers with a C-beta reverse primer. TCRdb re-derived calls from the multiplex PCR reads in MiXCR, one entry per CDR3 protein. The table shows 80,000 or so distinct CDR3 sequences, with 70% to 80% occurring only once. Co-extraction of RNA and DNA was performed on about 19-30 mg of unsorted bulk tissue. The sample taken for sequencing was liver tumor tissue from sampling region 4. As to subset: tumor region T4, right-lateral pole. The source is a woman aged 60-70 years with primary liver carcinoma and hepatitis B virus infection.

This clonotype showed up many times. The chain carries TRBV28 and TRBJ2-1, with 7 bases fitting TRBD1. The CDR3 has 16 residues. The trim removed 6 bases at V and 7 bases at J, leaving 15 bases unmatched. Germline CDR1 is MDHEN and CDR2 is SYDVKM. The DNA for the CDR3 is TGTGCCAGCAGCTCCCTTGGGGACAGACCCCTGAATGAGCAGTTCTTC. Protein product: CASSSLGDRPLNEQFF.

Regarding this clonotype: Possible read error: a much larger clone is one base away. The chain carries TRBV28 and TRBJ2-5, with D tentatively TRBD2 (6 bases). This CDR3 has 19 amino acids. Per germline, CDR1 MDHEN and CDR2 SYDVKM. Trimming removed 7 bases from V and 3 bases from J, with 30 bases in between. The CDR3 sequence: CASTTLAPRGVIREETQYF. CDR3 sequence (DNA): TGTGCCAGCACCACATTGGCCCCGCGGGGTGTGATTAGAGAAGAGACCCAGTACTTC. Complete variable domain (other parts from reference TRBV28 and TRBJ2-5): DVKVTQSSRYLVKRTGEKVFLECVQDMDHENMFWYRQDPGLGLRLIYFSYDVKMKEKGDIPEGYSVSREKKERFSLILESASTNQTSMYLCASTTLAPRGVIREETQYFGPGTRLLVL.

This clonotype was detected once. The CDR3 does not end in the conserved phenylalanine or tryptophan, so this is likely a read error. V is TRBV12-3 or TRBV12-4 and J is TRBJ1-5; no clear D. This CDR3 has 14 residues. The CDR3 reads CAGSLALNHQPQHL. The CDR3 region has the DNA TGTGCCGGCAGTTTAGCGTTAAATCATCAGCCCCAGCATTTA.

The V and J genes are TRBV6-1 and TRBJ2-2; TRBD1 or TRBD2 may be the D gene (5 bases each). The V gene lost 5 bases and the J gene lost 7 bases, with 17 bases spanning the gap. Germline V gene data show CDR1 as MNHNS and CDR2 as SASEGT. The CDR3 is 15 amino acids. CDR3 in DNA: TGTGCCAGCAGTCCACGGGGCAGGACGCGCGGGGAGCTGTTTTTT. Translating gives CASSPRGRTRGELFF.

As for this clonotype: A read error may be the cause here, since a much bigger clone is one base away. The V gene is TRBV14, the J gene TRBJ2-5; 7 bases fit TRBD2. The CDR3 sequence is 13 residues long. Per the germline V gene, CDR1 is SGHDN and CDR2 is FVKESK. This chain's CDR3 is CASSQDWRETRYF. In DNA form, the CDR3 reads TGTGCCAGCAGCCAAGATTGGCGGGAGACCCGGTACTTC.

In its sample, this clonotype was seen a few times. This rearrangement joins TRBV18 to TRBJ2-7; 12 bases are shared with TRBD1. This CDR3 has 16 residues. CDR1 and CDR2 from the germline V gene are KGHSH and LQKENI. The V gene end was trimmed by 3 bases and the J gene end by 5 bases; junction bases not matched to a gene: 8. This CDR3 reads CASSPRSGTGGNEQYF. CDR3 sequence (DNA): TGTGCCAGCTCACCTCGTTCGGGGACAGGGGGCAACGAGCAGTACTTC. Full variable domain (rest looked up from reference TRBV18 and TRBJ2-7): NAGVMQNPRHLVRRRGQEARLRCSPMKGHSHVYWYRQLPEEGLKFMVYLQKENIIDESGMPKERFSAEFPKEGPSILRIQQVVRGDSAAYFCASSPRSGTGGNEQYFGPGTRLTVT.

Notes on this clonotype: As the CDR3 is not closed by the conserved phenylalanine or tryptophan, this likely results from a read error. The chain has TRBV28 and TRBJ2-4; the D gene is possibly TRBD2 (7 bases). This CDR3 is 14 amino acids long. V was pared by 6 bases and J by 6 bases, with 15 bases between. Germline lookup yields CDR1 MDHEN and CDR2 SYDVKM. The DNA of the CDR3 is TGTGCCAGCAGAAAGGGGGGGTCAGGAAACATTCAGTACCTC. Translation: CASRKGGSGNIQYL.

Points on this clonotype: A clone one base away is much larger, so this may be a read error. The chain uses TRBV5-8 and TRBJ2-7, with D unclear. This CDR3 spans 15 amino acids. Per the germline V gene, CDR1 is SGHTS and CDR2 is YDEGEE. The CDR3 loop reads CASNLSPGASYEQYF. Written as DNA, the CDR3 is TGTGCCAGCAACTTGTCCCCAGGAGCCTCCTACGAGCAGTACTTC.

Concerning this clonotype: A read error is possible here, since a much larger clone lies one base away. V is TRBV5-1 and J is TRBJ2-3; no reliable D call. The germline V and J ends were trimmed by 4 bases and 5 bases, with 14 bases remaining between them. The germline CDR1 and CDR2 sequences are SGHRS and YFSETQ. CDR3 length: 14 amino acids. The CDR3 DNA is TGCGCCAGCAGCAAGGACGTCCGCATAGATACGCAGTATTTT. As protein: CASSKDVRIDTQYF.

Concerning this clonotype: The missing conserved phenylalanine or tryptophan at the end of this CDR3 makes a read error likely. No DNA is shown, since the ends of the CDR3 on it are uncertain; the CDR3 is the one TCRdb lists. The rearrangement links TRBV11-3 to TRBJ2-3. CDR1 SGHNT and CDR2 YENEEA come from the germline V gene. The length of the CDR3 is 14 amino acids, counting both ends. The CDR3: CANSFRTNTDTRYS.

As for this clonotype: One junction end does not reproduce the germline sequence, and a read error may be involved. The chain uses TRBV12-3 or TRBV12-4 and TRBJ2-1; tentative D call: TRBD2 (5 bases). The CDR3 has 16 amino acids. The CDR3 sequence is CASSPLVSSLNNEQFF. The CDR3 DNA reads TGCGCCAGCAGTCCCCTTGTTTCTAGCCTCAACAATGAGCAGTTCTTC.

In regard to this clonotype: The missing conserved phenylalanine or tryptophan at the end of this CDR3 makes a read error likely. The DNA is omitted, as the CDR3 cannot be located on it reliably, and the CDR3 follows TCRdb's listing. Here the CDR3 reads CASSSTGGASGYTL. The rearrangement links TRBV6-5 to TRBJ1-2; no DNA check was done on the table's D call, TRBD1. The CDR3 sequence runs 14 residues, both termini included. Germline CDR1 MNHEY, CDR2 SVGAGI.

CDR3 loop: CASRLGLAEVYNEQFF. The CDR3, as DNA: TGTGCCAGCAGATTGGGACTGGCGGAAGTCTACAATGAGCAGTTCTTC. The genes are TRBV7-9 and TRBJ2-1, with a weak D call TRBD2 (6 bases). Germline values: CDR1 SEHNR, CDR2 FQNEAQ (reference sequence). This CDR3 spans 16 amino acids. Trimming took 6 bases from V and 3 from J, leaving 18 bases between them.

This clonotype was found once. The rearrangement links TRBV6-5 to TRBJ2-3; 9 bases align to TRBD2. V was pared by 10 bases and J by 6 bases, with 11 bases of the junction left unmatched. CDR1 and CDR2 (germline): MNHEY, SVGAGI. The CDR3 is 14 amino acids. CDR3 in DNA: TGTGCCACTGGAGCTAGCGGGATCACGGATACGCAGTATTTT. It encodes CATGASGITDTQYF.

About this clonotype: Since a much larger clone is just one base distant, this may be a read error. The rearrangement uses TRBV14 and TRBJ1-1; D gene uncertain. This CDR3 is 13 amino acids long. In germline, CDR1 is SGHDN, CDR2 FVKESK. The CDR3 DNA reads TGTGCCTGCAGCCTAGGCATGGGCACTGAAGCTTTCTTT. Amino acids: CACSLGMGTEAFF.

A remark on this clonotype: A read error may explain this, as a much larger clone is one base away. The chain is built from TRBV7-9 and TRBJ1-4, with 7 bases lining up with TRBD1. Germline CDR1 and CDR2: SEHNR and FQNEAQ (reference sequence). The CDR3 is made up of 16 amino acids. Here the CDR3 DNA reads TGTGCCAACAGCCCAACCGGGGCAGGGGGAAGTGAAAAACTGTTTTTT. Translating gives CANSPTGAGGSEKLFF.

About this clonotype: Compared with germline, one end of the junction differs, possibly owing to a read error. The gene calls are TRBV11-2 and TRBJ2-1; D is unclear. The CDR3 sequence is 13 residues long. CDR1 and CDR2 (germline): SGHAT, FQNNGV. CDR3 in amino acids: CASSLLQSNEQLF. Written as DNA, the CDR3 is TGTGCCAGTAGCTTATTGCAGAGCAATGAGCAACTCTTC.

The V and J genes are TRBV28 and TRBJ2-2; the D gene is possibly TRBD1 (6 bases). Trimming shortened V by 6 bases and J by 2 bases, and 13 bases separated the two germline ends. Germline-derived CDR1 and CDR2 are MDHEN and SYDVKM. This CDR3 contains 15 residues. This CDR3 reads CASRRTERNTGELFF. CDR3 bases: TGTGCCAGCAGGCGGACAGAGAGAAACACCGGGGAGCTGTTTTTT.

This clonotype has just a few counts. This chain connects TRBV16 to TRBJ1-4, with D unclear. The CDR3 spans 14 residues. Trimming shortened V by 4 bases and J by 3 bases, and 9 bases separated the two germline ends. CDR1 and CDR2 from the germline V gene are KGHSY and FQNENV. CDR3 region: CASSPGYPNEKLFF. CDR3 in DNA: TGTGCCAGCAGCCCGGGCTACCCTAATGAAAAACTGTTTTTT. Full variable domain (missing parts from reference TRBV16 and TRBJ1-4): GEEVAQTPKHLVRGEGQKAKLYCAPIKGHSYVFWYQQVLKNEFKFLISFQNENVFDETGMPKERFSAKCLPNSPCSLEIQATKLEDSAVYFCASSPGYPNEKLFFGSGTQLSVL.

This clonotype came up once. The junction shows a germline mismatch at one end, possibly a read error. This sequence joins TRBV6-2 or TRBV6-3 and TRBJ2-5, with TRBD2 identical over 10 bases. Germline V gene lookup returns CDR1 MNHEY and CDR2 SVGEGT. The CDR3 loop spans 15 amino acids. The DNA for the CDR3 is TGTGCCAGCAGTTACGGGACTAGCGATCAAGAGACCCAGCGCTTC. Protein: CASSYGTSDQETQRF.

On this clonotype itself: One junction end does not reproduce the germline sequence, and a read error may be involved. The rearrangement uses TRBV5-5 and TRBJ1-1; no definite D call. CDR1 and CDR2 (germline): SGHKS, YYEKEE (reference sequence). The CDR3 length is 13 residues. The CDR3 is CASSREFNTDAFF. For the CDR3, the DNA is TGTGCCAGCAGCCGGGAGTTCAACACTGATGCTTTCTTC.

This clonotype was recorded once. V gene TRBV28 combines with J gene TRBJ1-2; D unresolved. Germline values: CDR1 MDHEN, CDR2 SYDVKM. Trimming pared 8 bases from V and 6 bases from J, leaving 19 bases between. The CDR3 loop spans 14 amino acids. This CDR3 is CASGGGRHSHGYTF. The CDR3 nucleotides are TGTGCCAGCGGTGGTGGCCGGCATAGTCATGGCTACACCTTC.

On this clonotype itself: Here the CDR3 omits its conserved ending phenylalanine or tryptophan, so a read error is the likely source. The chain carries TRBV11-2 and TRBJ2-5; 7 positions agree with TRBD1. The V and J ends lost 7 bases and 5 bases, in that order; junction bases with no gene match: 16. CDR1 and CDR2 from the germline V gene are SGHAT and FQNNGV. This CDR3 comprises 16 residues. CDR3 region: CASTSTGTVHRETQYL. CDR3 DNA sequence: TGTGCCAGCACCTCCACCGGGACAGTGCACAGGGAGACCCAGTACTTA.

This clonotype was counted a single time. The junction does not match germline at one end; this may be a read error. The chain combines TRBV12-3 or TRBV12-4 with TRBJ2-1; D call uncertain. The CDR3 extends over 15 amino acids. CDR3 sequence reads: CPSSFGRSKHNEQFF. CDR3 bases: TGTCCCAGCAGTTTCGGTAGGAGTAAACACAATGAGCAGTTCTTC.

To note about this clonotype: The junction differs from germline at one of its ends, possibly a read error. The genes are TRBV6-1 and TRBJ2-1; no firm D call. There are 14 residues in the CDR3. Germline CDR1 reads MNHNS; CDR2 reads SASEGT. The CDR3 reads CASRSRSIYNEQFF. The DNA of the CDR3 is TGTGCCAGCAGAAGCAGGTCCATCTACAATGAGCAGTTCTTT.

To note about this clonotype: A much larger clone is a single base away; this may be a read error. This chain links TRBV11-3 with TRBJ2-1; D not certain. CDR1 SGHNT and CDR2 YENEEA come from the germline V gene. The CDR3 runs 12 residues. Trimming took off 2 bases at V and 8 bases at J, with 7 bases between the two ends. Written as DNA, the CDR3 is TGTGCCAGCAGCTTAAATGTCTATGAGCAGTTCTTC. Protein: CASSLNVYEQFF.